The T cell receptor beta chain under discussion was sequenced for a study of cytomegalovirus exposure and HLA in healthy donors. Study-wide results and limits: In all likelihood, a cluster of highly shared sequence variants was a sequencing artifact. Researchers reportedly found TCR beta sequences accurately predicted most subjects' HLA-A and HLA-B alleles. Generally TCR sequences proved uncommon, though certain public TCRs appeared in numerous donors. Earlier findings revealed that most TCR beta V segments proved productive either about 87% or about 30% of the time.

On this clone itself: Its antigen is currently unknown.

The V gene lost 2 bases and the J gene lost 3 bases, with 19 bases spanning the gap. Germline CDR1 SGHAT, CDR2 FQNNGV. The CDR3 runs 17 residues. PCR primers comprised 60 Vbeta and 13 Jbeta primers. Measured with immunoSEQ multiplex PCR; TCRdb has only the in-frame clones, and not every one. This sample has around 100,000 clones, with around 84% found just once. The chain recombines TRBV11-2 with TRBJ2-5; TRBD2 is a possible D gene (5 bases). The TCR comes from a man aged 30-40 years in good health and CMV-seropositive. The sample comprised PBMCs. The CDR3 DNA reads TGTGCCAGCAGCTTATTTGGGAAACGGGAACCGGAAGAGACCCAGTACTTC. It specifies CASSLFGKREPEETQYF. Full variable domain (missing parts from reference TRBV11-2 and TRBJ2-5): EAGVAQSPRYKIIEKRQSVAFWCNPISGHATLYWYQQILGQGPKLLIQFQNNGVVDDSQLPKDRFSAERLKGVDSTLKIQPAKLEDSAVYLCASSLFGKREPEETQYFGPGTRLLVL.